This TCR beta chain comes out of a study of blood T cells in healthy people across ages. General study results and limits: As naive T cell percentage varied, TCR beta diversity correlated strongly with it. Researchers said unsorted PBMCs prevented a conclusive naive versus antigen-experienced comparison.

On this clonotype itself: Its cognate antigen is unknown.

The CDR3 is 15 amino acids. V was clipped by 3 bases and J by 3 bases, with 13 bases between them. Germline values: CDR1 SGHNT, CDR2 YYREEE (reference sequence). Each sample gave at least 6 million isolated PBMCs. A second about 7 to 11 cycle PCR used barcoded and J-beta primers. Each cDNA was tagged by a template-switch adaptor containing 12 random nucleotides. A single record per CDR3 protein comes from TCRdb applying MiXCR to the 5' RACE reads. The data contain about 1.8 million distinct CDR3 sequences, approximately 50% of them singletons. The clonotype was recovered from a woman aged 35 to 49 in good health. This rearrangement joins TRBV5-4 to TRBJ1-5; possible D gene TRBD1, 5 bases. What was sequenced was blood. The chain's CDR3 is CASSWGGLNNQPQHF. CDR3 coding DNA: TGTGCCAGCAGCTGGGGGGGTTTGAACAATCAGCCCCAGCATTTT. Full variable domain (remainder filled in from reference TRBV5-4 and TRBJ1-5): ETGVTQSPTHLIKTRGQQVTLRCSSQSGHNTVSWYQQALGQGPQFIFQYYREEENGRGNFPPRFSGLQFPNYSSELNVNALELDDSALYLCASSWGGLNNQPQHFGDGTRLSIL.